A selection of T cell receptor beta chains follows, all from one sample in a study of blood T cell repertoires in COVID-19. Profiled with immunoSEQ multiplex PCR; TCRdb holds only in-frame clones, not every one. The sample consists of 200,000 or so clones, roughly 76% of them appearing once. Sequenced sample: peripheral blood. The source is a woman older than 75 with COVID-19, enrolled during active disease. Both conserved end residues are part of each CDR3.

CASSPRQGGTEAFF	TRBV7-8	TRBJ1-1
CASSLGSEQFF	TRBV11-2	TRBJ2-1
CASSHRGGFTNEKLFF	TRBV11-3	TRBJ1-4
CAISAVGNQPQHF	TRBV10-3	TRBJ1-5
CASSPLQITYEQYF	TRBV18	TRBJ2-7
CASSLPGSRGNEQFF	TRBV27	TRBJ2-1
CASSLEAVGGSGDTEAFF	TRBV7-6	TRBJ1-1
CSVGLAGRAEAFF	TRBV29-1	TRBJ1-1
CASSLLAGADTQYF	TRBV5-1	TRBJ2-3
CASSYKTGQVTYEQYF	TRBV6-2/TRBV6-3	TRBJ2-7
CASSFNGLEQYF	TRBV7-9	TRBJ2-7
CASSPGTNYNEQFF	TRBV5-1	TRBJ2-1
CASSYRENYGYTF	TRBV6-5	TRBJ1-2
CASSSSGRGEQYF	TRBV11-2	TRBJ2-7
CASKDRGSSSTDTQYF	TRBV2	TRBJ2-3
CASSRRDRAYEQYF	TRBV27	TRBJ2-7
CASSKMGGTGTDTQYF	TRBV9	TRBJ2-3
CASSAENGELFF	TRBV9	TRBJ2-2
CASSRPGQETQYF	TRBV25-1	TRBJ2-5
CASSLTTGTAYEQYF	TRBV5-1	TRBJ2-7
CASSPGTRFVTGELFF	TRBV19	TRBJ2-2
CASRYGGFSGNTIYF	TRBV19	TRBJ1-3
CASSSLSGTNTGELFF	TRBV7-6	TRBJ2-2
CASSFGGGREKLFF	TRBV11-1	TRBJ1-4
CAIGRDWNTGELFF	TRBV10-3	TRBJ2-2
CASSFLQGEAFF	TRBV27	TRBJ1-1
CASRMGGAPHEQYF	TRBV3-1/TRBV3-2	TRBJ2-7
CASSHEPGHSQHF	TRBV6-1	TRBJ1-5
CASSQVLAGGRGELFF	TRBV3-1/TRBV3-2	TRBJ2-2
CASRTGSYNSPLHF	TRBV5-1	TRBJ1-6
CASSFRFAGGGYTF	TRBV5-8	TRBJ1-2
CASSFNAGSSTDTQYF	TRBV5-8	TRBJ2-3
CASSLGSTGSYGYTF	TRBV11-3	TRBJ1-2
CASSQDLTGEQFF	TRBV3-1/TRBV3-2	TRBJ2-1
CASSVGRATDTQYF	TRBV9	TRBJ2-3
CAISDGQGETQYF	TRBV10-3	TRBJ2-5
CAWSRGGTGGSSTEAFF	TRBV30	TRBJ1-1
CASRGQGAYGNTIYF	TRBV25-1	TRBJ1-3
CASRRQGSIVYEQYF	TRBV28	TRBJ2-7
CASSLGATQGVEAFF	TRBV7-6	TRBJ1-1
CASSSLGGGNEKLFF	TRBV19	TRBJ1-4